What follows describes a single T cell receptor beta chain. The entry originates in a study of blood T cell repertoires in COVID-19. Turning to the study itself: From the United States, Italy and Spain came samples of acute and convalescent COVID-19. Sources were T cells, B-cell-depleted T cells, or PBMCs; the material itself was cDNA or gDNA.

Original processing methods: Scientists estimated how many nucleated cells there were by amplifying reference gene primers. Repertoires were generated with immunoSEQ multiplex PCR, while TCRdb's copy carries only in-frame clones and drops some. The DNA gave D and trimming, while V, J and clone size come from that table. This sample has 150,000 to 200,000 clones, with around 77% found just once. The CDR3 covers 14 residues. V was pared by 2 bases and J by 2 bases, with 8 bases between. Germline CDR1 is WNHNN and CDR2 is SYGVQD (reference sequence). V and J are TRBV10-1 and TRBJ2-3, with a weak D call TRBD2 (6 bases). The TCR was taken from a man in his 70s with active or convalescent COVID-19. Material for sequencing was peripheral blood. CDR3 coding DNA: TGCGCCAGCAGTGAGCCGGGGGTCACAGATACGCAGTATTTT. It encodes CASSEPGVTDTQYF.